This paragraph covers one T cell receptor beta chain sequence. The antigen is not known. The record originates from a study of blood T cells in healthy people across ages. Study-wide results and caveats: Older age coincided with a roughly linear decline in TCR beta diversity per million T cells. Underestimates were what the diversity estimates from one million T cells were considered to be.

Peripheral blood was drawn, around 9.3 milliliters per donor. A sample-barcoded 5' primer and a J-beta primer mix were used in a second PCR of about 7 to 11 cycles. Every cDNA molecule carried a tag from a template-switch adaptor bearing 12 random nucleotides. TCRdb processed the 5' RACE reads anew with MiXCR; each CDR3 protein has one entry. The repertoire consists of roughly 930,000 distinct CDR3 sequences, with around 48% occurring once and the leading ten covering about an eighth. This CDR3 comprises 12 residues. After removal of 6 bases from V and 5 bases from J, the junction contained 3 bases not matched to a gene. From germline, CDR1 is MGHRA and CDR2 YSYEKL.

This TCR came from a man aged 25-45 years in good health. The sample taken for sequencing was blood. V gene TRBV4-1 combines with J gene TRBJ2-5; 7 bases map to TRBD2. DNA for the CDR3: TGCGCCAGCAGTGGGAGGGAGGAGACCCAGTACTTC. Protein: CASSGREETQYF.